This T cell receptor (beta chain) was recorded in a study of T cell responses to AZD1222 COVID-19 vaccine. Study-level findings and limits: Dominant at 160-218 and 743-854, vaccine-associated CD4 TCRs also spanned spike. Mostly white British, mostly female donors; authors suggested clonal diversity may be underestimated.

Repertoires were generated with immunoSEQ multiplex PCR, while TCRdb's copy carries only in-frame clones and drops some. The table lists 100,000 to 150,000 clones, roughly 90% of them singletons. On this clone itself: No antigen is known for it.

The J segment lost 4 bases and the V segment lost 4 bases, leaving 5 bases of the junction unmatched. CDR3 length: 14 amino acids. The germline V gene has CDR1 SGHRS and CDR2 YFSETQ. This chain joins TRBV5-1 and TRBJ1-2; 9 positions match TRBD1. Source: peripheral blood, taken 28 days after the second AZD1222 dose. The TCR originated in an adult who received the AZD1222 COVID-19 vaccine. The CDR3: CASSTGQGLYGYTF. The CDR3 nucleotides read TGCGCCAGCAGCACCGGACAGGGGCTCTATGGCTACACCTTC.